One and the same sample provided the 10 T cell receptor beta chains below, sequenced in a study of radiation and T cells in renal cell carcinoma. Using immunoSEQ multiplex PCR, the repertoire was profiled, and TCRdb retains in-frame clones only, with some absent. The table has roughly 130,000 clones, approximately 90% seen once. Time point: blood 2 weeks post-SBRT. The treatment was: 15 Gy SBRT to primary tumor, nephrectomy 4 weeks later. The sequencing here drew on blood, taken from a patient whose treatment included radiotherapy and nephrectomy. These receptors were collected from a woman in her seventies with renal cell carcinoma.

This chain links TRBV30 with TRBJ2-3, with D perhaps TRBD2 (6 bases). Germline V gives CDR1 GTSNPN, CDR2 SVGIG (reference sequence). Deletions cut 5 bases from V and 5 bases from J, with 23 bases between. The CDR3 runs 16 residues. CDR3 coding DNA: TGTGCCTGGTCCGGGACTGAGGCGCGTAGGGAAGATACGCAGTATTTT. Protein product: CAWSGTEARREDTQYF. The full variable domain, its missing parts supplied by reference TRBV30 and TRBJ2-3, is SQTIHQWPATLVQPVGSPLSLECTVEGTSNPNLYWYRQAAGRGLQLLFYSVGIGQISSEVPQNLSASRPQDRQFILSSKKLLLSDSGFYLCAWSGTEARREDTQYFGPGTRLTVL.

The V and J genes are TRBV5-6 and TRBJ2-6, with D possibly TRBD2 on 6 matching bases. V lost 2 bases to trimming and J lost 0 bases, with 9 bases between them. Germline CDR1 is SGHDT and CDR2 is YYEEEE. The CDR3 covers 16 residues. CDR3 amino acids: CASSLPGSSGANVLTF. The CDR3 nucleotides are TGTGCCAGCAGCTTACCCGGGAGCTCTGGGGCCAACGTCCTGACTTTC.

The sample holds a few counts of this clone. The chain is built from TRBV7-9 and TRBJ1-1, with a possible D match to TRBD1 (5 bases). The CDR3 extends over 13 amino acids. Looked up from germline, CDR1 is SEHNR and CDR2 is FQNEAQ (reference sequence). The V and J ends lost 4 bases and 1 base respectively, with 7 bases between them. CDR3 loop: CASSWGENTEAFF. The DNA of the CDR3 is TGTGCCAGCAGCTGGGGCGAGAACACTGAAGCTTTCTTT.

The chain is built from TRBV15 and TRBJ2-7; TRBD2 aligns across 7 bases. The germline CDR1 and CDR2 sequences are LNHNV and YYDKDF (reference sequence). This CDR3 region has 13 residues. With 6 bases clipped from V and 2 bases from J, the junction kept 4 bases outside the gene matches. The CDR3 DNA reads TGTGCCACCAGGTGGGAGGGAACCTACGAGCAGTACTTC. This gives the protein CATRWEGTYEQYF.

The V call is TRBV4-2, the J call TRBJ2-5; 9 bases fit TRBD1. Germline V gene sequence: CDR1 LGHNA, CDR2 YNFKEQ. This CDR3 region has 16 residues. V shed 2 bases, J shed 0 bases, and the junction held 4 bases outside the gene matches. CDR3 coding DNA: TGTGCCAGCAGCCAAAAGACAGGGGGTTACCAAGAGACCCAGTACTTC. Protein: CASSQKTGGYQETQYF.

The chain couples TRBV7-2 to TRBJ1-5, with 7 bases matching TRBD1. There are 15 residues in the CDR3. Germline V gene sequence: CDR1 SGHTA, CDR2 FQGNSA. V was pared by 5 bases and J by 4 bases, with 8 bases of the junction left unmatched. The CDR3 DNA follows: TGTGCCAGCAGCCGCGGCGGGACAGTGAATCAGCCCCAGCATTTT. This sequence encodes CASSRGGTVNQPQHF.

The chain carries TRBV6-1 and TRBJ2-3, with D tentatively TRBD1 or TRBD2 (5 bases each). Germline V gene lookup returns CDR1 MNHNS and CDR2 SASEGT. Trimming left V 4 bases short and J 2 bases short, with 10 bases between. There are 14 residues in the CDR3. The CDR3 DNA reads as TGTGCCAGCAGTGTGGGACCACTCACAGATACGCAGTATTTT. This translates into CASSVGPLTDTQYF.

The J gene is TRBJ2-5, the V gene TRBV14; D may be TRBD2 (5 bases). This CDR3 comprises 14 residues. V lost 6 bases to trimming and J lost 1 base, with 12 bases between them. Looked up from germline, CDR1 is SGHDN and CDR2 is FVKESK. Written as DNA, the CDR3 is TGTGCCAGCAGGGGTACCAGCGGCCAAGAGACCCAGTACTTC. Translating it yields CASRGTSGQETQYF.

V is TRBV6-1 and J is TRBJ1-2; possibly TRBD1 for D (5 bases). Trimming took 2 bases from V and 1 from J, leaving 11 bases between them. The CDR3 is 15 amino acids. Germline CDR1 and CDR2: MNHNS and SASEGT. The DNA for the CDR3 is TGTGCCAGCAGTGAATATAAGGGGAATAACTATGGCTACACCTTC. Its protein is CASSEYKGNNYGYTF.

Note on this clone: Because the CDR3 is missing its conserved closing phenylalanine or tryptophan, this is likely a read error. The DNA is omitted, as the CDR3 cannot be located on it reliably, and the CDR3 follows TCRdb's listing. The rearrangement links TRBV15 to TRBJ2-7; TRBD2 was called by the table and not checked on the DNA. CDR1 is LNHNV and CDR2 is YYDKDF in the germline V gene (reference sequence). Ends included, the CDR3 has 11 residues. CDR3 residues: CATSRDLMIAL.